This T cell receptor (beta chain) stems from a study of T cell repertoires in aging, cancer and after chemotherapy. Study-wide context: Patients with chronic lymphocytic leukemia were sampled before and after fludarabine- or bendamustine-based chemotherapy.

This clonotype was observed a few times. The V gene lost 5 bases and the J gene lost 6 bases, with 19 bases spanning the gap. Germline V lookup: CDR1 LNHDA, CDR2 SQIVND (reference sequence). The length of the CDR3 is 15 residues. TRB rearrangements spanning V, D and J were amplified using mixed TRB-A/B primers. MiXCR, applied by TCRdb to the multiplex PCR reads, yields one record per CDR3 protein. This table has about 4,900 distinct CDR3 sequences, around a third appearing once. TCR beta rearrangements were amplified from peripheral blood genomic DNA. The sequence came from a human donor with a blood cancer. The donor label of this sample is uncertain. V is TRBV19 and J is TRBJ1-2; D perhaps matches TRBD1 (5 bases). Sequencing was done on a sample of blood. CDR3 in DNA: TGTGCCAGTAGTCCTTCCCGGGGCCTGATAGATGGCTACACCTTC. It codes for CASSPSRGLIDGYTF.